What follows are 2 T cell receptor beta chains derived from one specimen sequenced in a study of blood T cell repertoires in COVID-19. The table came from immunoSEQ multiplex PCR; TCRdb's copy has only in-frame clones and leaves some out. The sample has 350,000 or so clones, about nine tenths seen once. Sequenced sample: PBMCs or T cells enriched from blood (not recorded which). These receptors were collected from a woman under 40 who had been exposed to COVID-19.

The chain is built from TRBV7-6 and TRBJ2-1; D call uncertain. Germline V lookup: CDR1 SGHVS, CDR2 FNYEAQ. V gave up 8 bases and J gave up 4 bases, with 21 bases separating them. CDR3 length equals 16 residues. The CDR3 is CASALDWNPIYNEQFF. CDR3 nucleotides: TGTGCCAGCGCCCTAGACTGGAACCCTATTTACAATGAGCAGTTCTTC. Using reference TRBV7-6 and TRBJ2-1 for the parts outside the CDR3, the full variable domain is GAGVSQSPRYKVTKRGQDVALRCDPISGHVSLYWYRQALGQGPEFLTYFNYEAQQDKSGLPNDRFSAERPEGSISTLTIQRTEQRDSAMYRCASALDWNPIYNEQFFGPGTRLTVL.

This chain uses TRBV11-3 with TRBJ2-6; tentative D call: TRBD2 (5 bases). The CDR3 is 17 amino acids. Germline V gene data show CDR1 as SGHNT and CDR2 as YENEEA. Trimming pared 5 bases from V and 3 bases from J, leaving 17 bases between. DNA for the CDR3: TGTGCCAGCAGCCAAAACGGACGGGGAGATGGGGCCAACGTCCTGACTTTC. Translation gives CASSQNGRGDGANVLTF.